This passage covers 28 T cell receptor beta chains from one sample sequenced in a study of blood T cell repertoires in COVID-19. Assay used: immunoSEQ multiplex PCR; TCRdb lists only in-frame clones, some missing. The sample carries about 190,000 clones, roughly four fifths recorded once. Input material: peripheral blood. These receptors originate from a man aged 25-45 years with active or convalescent COVID-19.

V and J are TRBV30 and TRBJ1-2; D is uncertain. Germline V gene lookup returns CDR1 GTSNPN and CDR2 SVGIG (reference sequence). V dropped 3 bases and J dropped 4 bases, with 21 bases sitting between them. The CDR3 covers 16 residues. The CDR3 DNA reads as TGTGCCTGGAGGGAGGCCGCGGCGGTTATGGTCTATGGCTACACCTTC. It yields the protein CAWREAAAVMVYGYTF.

This clone was detected many times. V is TRBV7-3 and J is TRBJ2-3, with D perhaps TRBD2 (6 bases). Germline lookup yields CDR1 SGHTA and CDR2 FQGTGA. The CDR3 is 14 amino acids. V was pared by 3 bases and J by 3 bases, with 10 bases between. The CDR3 nucleotides read TGTGCCAGCAGCTTCCGACTAGATACAGATACGCAGTATTTT. It codes for CASSFRLDTDTQYF.

Notes on this clone: Because the CDR3's place on the DNA is in doubt, the DNA is left out and the CDR3 is given as listed by TCRdb. The rearrangement uses TRBV28 and TRBJ1-1; the D call TRBD1 from the table was never checked on the DNA. The CDR3 adds up to 15 amino acids, both ends counted. Germline CDR1 MDHEN, CDR2 SYDVKM. CDR3 residues: CASSSSGTGNTEAFF.

This chain uses TRBV27 with TRBJ2-2, with 7 positions matching TRBD1. This CDR3 spans 14 amino acids. Per the germline V gene, CDR1 is MNHEY and CDR2 is SMNVEV (reference sequence). The V and J ends lost 4 bases and 3 bases, in that order; junction bases with no gene match: 2. This chain's CDR3 is CASSWQGDTGELFF. CDR3 nucleotides: TGTGCCAGCAGTTGGCAGGGGGACACCGGGGAGCTGTTTTTT.

The V and J genes are TRBV29-1 and TRBJ1-4; TRBD1 is a possible D gene (5 bases). CDR1 and CDR2 (germline): SQVTM, ANQGSEA. V lost 4 bases, J lost 10 bases, and 13 bases lay in between. CDR3 length: 12 residues. CDR3 coding DNA: TGCAGCGTTGCATCGGCAGGGCCAAAACTGTTTTTT. It translates to CSVASAGPKLFF.

This clone came up a few times. The chain carries TRBV7-3 and TRBJ1-2, with TRBD1 identical over 10 bases. Germline V gene data show CDR1 as SGHTA and CDR2 as FQGTGA. Trimming cost V 3 bases and J 5 bases; bases outside gene matches: 0. There are 13 residues in the CDR3. CDR3 region: CASSLGQGYGYTF. CDR3 DNA sequence: TGTGCCAGCAGCTTGGGACAGGGGTATGGCTACACCTTC. Full variable domain (rest looked up from reference TRBV7-3 and TRBJ1-2): GAGVSQTPSNKVTEKGKYVELRCDPISGHTALYWYRQSLGQGPEFLIYFQGTGAADDSGLPNDRFFAVRPEGSVSTLKIQRTERGDSAVYLCASSLGQGYGYTFGSGTRLTVV.

The chain couples TRBV7-8 to TRBJ2-5, with D perhaps TRBD2 (5 bases). Trimming stripped 4 bases from V and 2 bases from J, with 8 bases between. Germline CDR1 SGHVS, CDR2 FQNEAQ. The CDR3 totals 13 residues. The CDR3 region is CASSWEYQETQYF. In DNA, the CDR3 is TGTGCCAGCAGCTGGGAGTATCAAGAGACCCAGTACTTC. Supplemented by reference TRBV7-8 and TRBJ2-5, the full variable domain reads GAGVSQSPRYKVAKRGQDVALRCDPISGHVSLFWYQQALGQGPEFLTYFQNEAQLDKSGLPSDRFFAERPEGSVSTLKIQRTQQEDSAVYLCASSWEYQETQYFGPGTRLLVL.

This clone showed up just a few times. V gene TRBV18 combines with J gene TRBJ1-6; the D is unclear. The CDR3 is made up of 17 amino acids. Germline values: CDR1 KGHSH, CDR2 LQKENI. Trimming cost V 2 bases and J 0 bases, with 11 bases left between them. Written as DNA, the CDR3 is TGTGCCAGCTCACCAGTCTCCCCGAGCTCCTATAATTCACCCCTCCACTTT. Amino acid sequence: CASSPVSPSSYNSPLHF.

V usage is TRBV24-1 and J usage is TRBJ2-3; TRBD2 is a possible D gene (6 bases). Per the germline V gene, CDR1 is KGHDR and CDR2 is SFDVKD. V lost 2 bases to trimming and J lost 3 bases, with 11 bases between them. This CDR3 spans 15 amino acids. The CDR3 coding sequence is TGTGCCACCAGTGATTGGGGGGAGCGGACAGATACGCAGTATTTT. Translated, it gives CATSDWGERTDTQYF.

This rearrangement joins TRBV18 to TRBJ2-1; D is ambiguous. This CDR3 has 16 amino acids. The germline V gene has CDR1 KGHSH and CDR2 LQKENI. The V gene lost 1 base and the J gene lost 0 bases, with 10 bases spanning the gap. CDR3 amino acids: CASSPQGGSSYNEQFF. CDR3 in DNA: TGTGCCAGCTCACCACAAGGCGGCAGCTCCTACAATGAGCAGTTCTTC.

The rearrangement links TRBV3-1 (or the pseudogene TRBV3-2) to TRBJ2-5, with a weak D call TRBD1 (5 bases). The CDR3 is made up of 18 amino acids. Per germline, CDR1 LGHDT and CDR2 YNNKEL (reference sequence). V lost 4 bases and J lost 2, with 23 bases in between. CDR3 sequence reads: CASSPYTHRARTQETQYF. CDR3 bases: TGTGCCAGCAGCCCTTACACCCACCGGGCGCGGACACAAGAGACCCAGTACTTC.

CDR3 amino acids: CASSLGQGVPEAFF. DNA for the CDR3: TGTGCCAGCAGCCTAGGACAGGGGGTCCCTGAAGCTTTCTTT. V and J are TRBV5-5 and TRBJ1-1; 10 bases map to TRBD1. Germline V CDR1 and CDR2: SGHKS, YYEKEE (reference sequence). V was clipped by 4 bases and J by 6 bases; unmatched bases: 6. CDR3 size: 14 residues. Looking up the rest from reference TRBV5-5 and TRBJ1-1 gives the full variable domain: DAGVTQSPTHLIKTRGQQVTLRCSPISGHKSVSWYQQVLGQGPQFIFQYYEKEERGRGNFPDRFSARQFPNYSSELNVNALLLGDSALYLCASSLGQGVPEAFFGQGTRLTVV.

This clone was counted once. This chain uses TRBV19 with TRBJ1-2, with a tentative D call TRBD1 (5 bases). The CDR3 covers 15 residues. V lost 5 bases, J lost 8 bases, and 21 bases lay in between. Germline values: CDR1 LNHDA, CDR2 SQIVND (reference sequence). CDR3 DNA sequence: TGTGCCAGTAGTCTCCCGGTATTTGGTCAGGGCGGCTACACCTTC. Translating it yields CASSLPVFGQGGYTF.

This clone was recorded a few times. The chain combines TRBV12-5 with TRBJ2-1; TRBD2 agrees at 10 bases. After removal of 6 bases from V and 3 bases from J, the junction contained 5 bases not matched to a gene. Germline lookup yields CDR1 LGHNT and CDR2 FRNRAP. CDR3 length: 15 residues. CDR3 DNA: TGTGCTAGTGGCCCTGGACTAGCGGTCTACAATGAGCAGTTCTTC. This sequence encodes CASGPGLAVYNEQFF.

This clone was picked up a small number of times. The V gene is TRBV11-2, the J gene TRBJ2-1; the D gene is possibly TRBD2 (6 bases). Trimming cost V 8 bases and J 5 bases, with 13 bases left between them. Germline assignment: CDR1 SGHAT and CDR2 FQNNGV. The CDR3 spans 13 residues. The CDR3 DNA is TGTGCCAGCGGGGAGCCGGGAGACAATGAGCAGTTCTTC. Protein: CASGEPGDNEQFF.

V gene TRBV6-1 combines with J gene TRBJ2-3; a weak D match, TRBD2 (5 bases). From germline, CDR1 is MNHNS and CDR2 SASEGT. V lost 2 bases to trimming and J lost 7 bases, with 16 bases between them. CDR3 length: 15 residues. The CDR3 DNA follows: TGTGCCAGCAGTGAAATCCTCATAGAGGGCCATACGCAGTATTTT. Protein sequence: CASSEILIEGHTQYF.

CDR3 DNA: TGCAGTGCTCGACCAGGGGGTGAGCAGTTCTTC. Its translation: CSARPGGEQFF. J is TRBJ2-1 and V is TRBV20-1, with TRBD1 matching over 7 bases. The CDR3 loop spans 11 amino acids. J was trimmed by 9 bases and V by 5 bases; bases with no gene match: 4. The germline CDR1 and CDR2 sequences are DFQATT and SNEGSKA (reference sequence).

The chain has TRBV6-5 and TRBJ1-1, with TRBD1 identical over 8 bases. V lost 2 bases and J lost 7; bases outside the gene matches: 9. The CDR3 runs 15 residues. Germline loops: CDR1 MNHEY, CDR2 SVGAGI. The CDR3, as DNA: TGTGCCAGCAGTTACACGAACAGGGGGATTGGTGAAGCTTTCTTT. Its protein product is CASSYTNRGIGEAFF.

The count of this clone is one. The chain links TRBV11-1 to TRBJ1-1; D remains unclear. Trimming removed 3 bases at V and 4 bases at J, with 12 bases between. From germline, CDR1 is SGHAT and CDR2 FQDESV (reference sequence). The CDR3 consists of 14 residues. CDR3 DNA: TGTGCCAGCAGCTTGGTCGGGGTAGGCACTGAAGCTTTCTTT. It specifies CASSLVGVGTEAFF.

The chain employs TRBV30 and TRBJ2-3, with D possibly being TRBD1 (6 bases). V was pared by 1 base and J by 0 bases, with 14 bases between. The CDR3 consists of 16 residues. Germline V gene lookup returns CDR1 GTSNPN and CDR2 SVGIG (reference sequence). CDR3 sequence reads: CAWSAMTGRSTDTQYF. The CDR3 DNA reads as TGTGCCTGGAGTGCTATGACAGGCCGGAGCACAGATACGCAGTATTTT.

V gene TRBV2 combines with J gene TRBJ2-2; 9 nucleotides match TRBD1. The trim removed 8 bases at V and 10 bases at J, leaving 14 bases unmatched. Germline CDR1 and CDR2: SNHLY and FYNNEI. This CDR3 region has 15 residues. For the CDR3, the DNA is TGTGCCAGCGATAATGGTAGGACAGGGGCTGAGGAGCTGTTTTTT. Its translation is CASDNGRTGAEELFF.

V is TRBV3-1 (or the pseudogene TRBV3-2) and J is TRBJ1-1, with a tentative D call TRBD1 (6 bases). This CDR3 is 12 amino acids long. Germline lookup yields CDR1 LGHDT and CDR2 YNNKEL (reference sequence). V lost 2 bases to trimming and J lost 8 bases, with 9 bases between them. The CDR3, as DNA: TGTGCCAGCAGCCAACCTACAGGGGAAGCTTTCTTT. Amino acids: CASSQPTGEAFF.

The sample holds a few counts of this clone. The chain links TRBV7-2 to TRBJ2-6, with D perhaps TRBD1 (5 bases). The CDR3 is 17 residues long. Trimming shortened V by 4 bases and J by 0 bases, and 13 bases separated the two germline ends. Germline CDR1 SGHTA, CDR2 FQGNSA. The CDR3 region is CASSSPRQGSGANVLTF. The CDR3, as DNA: TGTGCCAGCAGCTCCCCTCGCCAGGGCTCTGGGGCCAACGTCCTGACTTTC.

This chain joins TRBV28 and TRBJ1-6; a possible D gene is TRBD1 (5 bases). V shed 3 bases and J shed 9 bases, with 12 bases lying between them. CDR1 is MDHEN, CDR2 SYDVKM, per germline. The CDR3 has 14 residues. The DNA for the CDR3 is TGTGCCAGCAGTTTTCAGGGTTTGGCTTCACCCCTCCACTTT. Protein sequence: CASSFQGLASPLHF.

By frequency in the sample, this clone is medium-sized. The J gene is TRBJ1-1, the V gene TRBV18; D remains unclear. This CDR3 has 15 amino acids. Per the germline V gene, CDR1 is KGHSH and CDR2 is LQKENI. V lost 3 bases, J lost 1 base, and 12 bases lay in between. The CDR3 region has the DNA TGTGCCAGCTCACCTGTTGGGCAGCCGAACACTGAAGCTTTCTTT. It yields the protein CASSPVGQPNTEAFF.

This rearrangement joins TRBV7-9 to TRBJ1-2; D possibly corresponds to TRBD1 (6 bases). There are 16 residues in the CDR3. CDR1 is SEHNR, CDR2 FQNEAQ, per germline (reference sequence). Trimming pared 4 bases from V and 2 bases from J, leaving 17 bases between. CDR3 DNA: TGTGCCAGCAGCTCGGAGGCAGGGGTAGAGAACTATGGCTACACCTTC. Its translation: CASSSEAGVENYGYTF.

The chain links TRBV24-1 to TRBJ2-1, with D perhaps TRBD1 (9 bases). The CDR3 is made up of 20 amino acids. The V and J ends lost 3 bases and 0 bases respectively, with 23 bases between them. Germline CDR1 KGHDR, CDR2 SFDVKD. In DNA form, the CDR3 reads TGTGCCACCAGTGATCCCCGGGACAGGGTAAGCGGGAGCTCCTACAATGAGCAGTTCTTC. Its protein is CATSDPRDRVSGSSYNEQFF.

The chain has TRBV7-9 and TRBJ1-5; 7 bases match TRBD1. V trimming: 4 bases; J trimming: 5 bases; junction bases outside the gene matches: 11. Germline V gene lookup returns CDR1 SEHNR and CDR2 FQNEAQ (reference sequence). The CDR3 runs to 16 residues. DNA of the CDR3: TGTGCCAGCAGCTCCTACACAGGGGCCAAACATCAGCCCCAGCATTTT. This encodes CASSSYTGAKHQPQHF.